This passage covers 27 T cell receptor beta chains from one sample sequenced in a study of blood T cells in healthy people across ages. Alongside a J-beta primer mix, a sample-barcoded 5' primer served in a second PCR lasting roughly 7 to 11 cycles. Each CDR3 protein is one row after TCRdb ran MiXCR on the 5' RACE reads. The sample shows nearly 1 million distinct CDR3 sequences, roughly 51% of them seen only once. Input material: blood. The receptor source for this set is an older woman in good health.

The chain links TRBV18 to TRBJ2-3; 7 nucleotides align to TRBD2. This CDR3 is 16 amino acids long. Looked up from germline, CDR1 is KGHSH and CDR2 is LQKENI. The J segment lost 6 bases and the V segment lost 6 bases, leaving 15 bases of the junction unmatched. CDR3 loop: CASSPVSPSGKDTQYF. The CDR3, as DNA: TGTGCCAGCTCCCCAGTGTCGCCCAGCGGGAAGGATACGCAGTATTTT.

The chain couples TRBV5-1 to TRBJ1-5; tentative D call: TRBD1 (5 bases). The CDR3 consists of 16 residues. CDR1 is SGHRS and CDR2 is YFSETQ in the germline V gene. V was cut by 4 bases and J by 2 bases, with 16 bases left in between. The CDR3 bases are TGCGCCAGCAGCCCCTCGGGCAGGGATGGCAATCAGCCCCAGCATTTT. It translates to CASSPSGRDGNQPQHF.

Here the CDR3 DNA reads TGTGCCAGCAGCTTGGAAACAGGGGAAGGATACAATGAGCAGTTCTTC. This translates into CASSLETGEGYNEQFF. This rearrangement joins TRBV5-6 to TRBJ2-1, with TRBD1 identical over 7 bases. CDR3 length: 16 amino acids. Losses at the gene ends were 0 bases for V and 4 bases for J; bases not matched to a gene: 7. Germline-derived CDR1 and CDR2 are SGHDT and YYEEEE.

The chain is built from TRBV30 and TRBJ2-1; TRBD2 is a possible D gene (5 bases). The V gene's germline CDR1 is GTSNPN and CDR2 SVGIG (reference sequence). The CDR3 covers 12 residues. Trimming left V 3 bases short and J 12 bases short, with 15 bases between. CDR3 sequence reads: CAWSGVYNRQFF. CDR3 in DNA: TGTGCCTGGAGCGGGGTCTACAATCGGCAGTTCTTC.

This clonotype was observed a handful of times. The V call is TRBV12-3 or TRBV12-4, the J call TRBJ2-3, with 12 bases matching TRBD2. The CDR3 consists of 16 residues. Trimming took 3 bases from V and 4 from J; bases not matched to a gene: 5. CDR3 amino acids: CASSFETSGSADTQYF. The CDR3 region has the DNA TGTGCCAGCAGTTTTGAGACTAGCGGGAGTGCAGATACGCAGTATTTT.

The CDR3 bases are TGTGCCAGCGCCCCAGAGGGGGGCCATCAGCCCCAGCATTTT. It encodes CASAPEGGHQPQHF. The V gene is TRBV2, the J gene TRBJ1-5, with a tentative D call TRBD1 (6 bases). Germline loops: CDR1 SNHLY, CDR2 FYNNEI. This CDR3 has 14 amino acids. Trimming left V 8 bases short and J 5 bases short, with 16 bases between.

Remarks on this clonotype: The junction departs from the called germline gene at one end, perhaps through a read error. The V gene is TRBV28, the J gene TRBJ1-5, with D hard to call. CDR1 is MDHEN and CDR2 is SYDVKM in the germline V gene. There are 15 residues in the CDR3. CDR3 residues: CASGKDTVSNQLQHF. The DNA for the CDR3 is TGTGCCAGCGGAAAAGACACCGTTAGCAATCAGCTCCAGCATTTT.

This clonotype was seen ten or more times. This chain joins TRBV6-2 or TRBV6-3 and TRBJ2-6; no clear D. Trimming pared 10 bases from V and 0 bases from J, leaving 16 bases between. The CDR3 contains 16 residues. Germline V lookup: CDR1 MNHEY, CDR2 SVGEGT. In DNA, the CDR3 is TGTGCCACCAAGACGTTTGGTGGCTCTGGGGCCAACGTCCTGACTTTC. It specifies CATKTFGGSGANVLTF.

This chain uses TRBV5-5 with TRBJ1-5; no reliable D call. The V end lost 1 base, the J end lost 7 bases, and 15 bases lay between the germline ends. CDR3 length equals 15 residues. Germline V gives CDR1 SGHKS, CDR2 YYEKEE (reference sequence). The CDR3 here is CASSLTVSTGQPQHF. The CDR3 nucleotides are TGTGCCAGCAGCTTGACGGTTTCTACCGGACAGCCCCAGCATTTT.

The chain couples TRBV6-5 to TRBJ1-4, with D hard to call. The CDR3 loop spans 14 amino acids. Germline V gives CDR1 MNHEY, CDR2 SVGAGI. V lost 6 bases to trimming and J lost 0 bases, with 8 bases between them. The CDR3 loop reads CASRRPATNEKLFF. CDR3 bases: TGTGCCAGCAGACGGCCTGCAACTAATGAAAAACTGTTTTTT.

This clonotype has just a few counts. The V call is TRBV7-8, the J call TRBJ1-2; TRBD1 aligns across 7 bases. Looked up from germline, CDR1 is SGHVS and CDR2 is FQNEAQ. J was trimmed by 1 base and V by 4 bases; bases with no gene match: 6. This CDR3 has 15 amino acids. The CDR3 bases are TGTGCCAGCAGCTCGATCGGGACAGTTAACTATGGCTACACCTTC. Encoded protein: CASSSIGTVNYGYTF.

About this clonotype itself: One end of the junction varies from germline; a read error may be responsible. The chain uses TRBV10-3 and TRBJ2-3, with D maybe TRBD2 (5 bases). This CDR3 has 14 residues. CDR1 and CDR2 from the germline V gene are ENHRY and SYGVKD. The CDR3 DNA reads TGTGCCATCAGTGAAGCGGTAAGCACGGATACGCAGTATTTT. It is translated as CAISEAVSTDTQYF.

This clonotype was recorded at least ten times. V usage is TRBV11-2 and J usage is TRBJ2-3; D may correspond to TRBD1 or TRBD2 (5 bases each). The CDR3 contains 12 residues. The V gene's germline CDR1 is SGHAT and CDR2 FQNNGV. The ends were cut back, 7 bases at V and 11 bases at J, with 16 bases in the middle. CDR3 DNA: TGTGCCAGCACCCAGCCCGGGACCAGGCAGTATTTT. Protein sequence: CASTQPGTRQYF.

The J gene is TRBJ2-7, the V gene TRBV6-6, with a weak D call TRBD2 (5 bases). V dropped 4 bases and J dropped 3 bases, with 13 bases sitting between them. Germline CDR1 MNHNY, CDR2 SVGAGI (reference sequence). The CDR3 sequence is 14 residues long. CDR3 sequence (DNA): TGTGCCAGCAGTTCCCATCGGGAAAACTACGAGCAGTACTTC. This encodes CASSSHRENYEQYF.

The rearrangement links TRBV4-3 to TRBJ2-7, with TRBD2 identical over 13 bases. Germline V lookup: CDR1 LGHNA, CDR2 YSLEER. The V and J ends lost 7 bases and 1 base, in that order; junction bases with no gene match: 10. The CDR3 consists of 17 residues. The CDR3 loop reads CASTHLGLAGRSYEQYF. In DNA form, the CDR3 reads TGCGCCAGCACACATCTGGGACTAGCGGGACGGTCCTACGAGCAGTACTTC.

This CDR3 is CASNLPLEVRGDTQYF. The CDR3 bases are TGTGCCAGCAACCTACCTCTAGAGGTCCGTGGAGATACGCAGTATTTT. The V and J genes are TRBV6-4 and TRBJ2-3; no clear D. This CDR3 comprises 16 residues. V lost 7 bases, J lost 5 bases, and 22 bases lay in between. Germline V gives CDR1 MRHNA, CDR2 SNTAGT.

This chain links TRBV7-6 with TRBJ1-2; 7 bases are shared with TRBD1. The V gene's germline CDR1 is SGHVS and CDR2 FNYEAQ. This CDR3 has 16 amino acids. The ends lost 5 bases at V and 3 bases at J; junction bases unmatched: 12. CDR3: CASSPTQGIEDYGYTF. In DNA, the CDR3 is TGTGCCAGCAGCCCAACACAGGGGATCGAGGACTATGGCTACACCTTC.

V usage is TRBV7-3 and J usage is TRBJ2-7; D perhaps matches TRBD2 (6 bases). The CDR3 contains 15 residues. Germline CDR1 is SGHTA and CDR2 is FQGTGA. The V gene lost 4 bases and the J gene lost 5 bases, with 18 bases spanning the gap. The CDR3 here is CASSSQGVEGNEQYF. The CDR3 coding sequence is TGTGCCAGCAGCTCCCAAGGGGTGGAGGGGAACGAGCAGTACTTC.

This clonotype appeared a single time. Since a much larger clone is just one base distant, this may be a read error. The V gene is TRBV12-3 or TRBV12-4, the J gene TRBJ1-1; D is undetermined. The CDR3 totals 13 residues. CDR3 protein: CASSHTRNTGAFF. The CDR3 DNA reads as TGTGCCAGCAGTCATACAAGAAACACTGGAGCTTTCTTT.

The V and J genes are TRBV29-1 and TRBJ2-7; 9 nucleotides align to TRBD2. CDR3 length: 14 residues. Per the germline V gene, CDR1 is SQVTM and CDR2 is ANQGSEA. Germline trimming cut 7 bases from V and 2 bases from J; bases unmatched to any gene: 9. CDR3 sequence: CSAKSLAGAYEQYF. CDR3 sequence (DNA): TGCAGCGCAAAATCGTTAGCGGGAGCCTACGAGCAGTACTTC.

The chain is built from TRBV9 and TRBJ2-3, with TRBD1 matching over 9 bases. Germline V lookup: CDR1 SGDLS, CDR2 YYNGEE. Germline trimming cut 0 bases from V and 5 bases from J; bases unmatched to any gene: 10. The CDR3 sequence is 17 residues long. Written as DNA, the CDR3 is TGTGCCAGCAGCGTAGCCCCCGGGACAGGGTTGCAAGATACGCAGTATTTT. As protein: CASSVAPGTGLQDTQYF.

The chain uses TRBV7-9 and TRBJ2-1, with no clear D. Germline loops: CDR1 SEHNR, CDR2 FQNEAQ (reference sequence). There are 11 residues in the CDR3. CDR3 amino acids: CTLLRLHEQFF. The CDR3 nucleotides read TGTACTCTCCTCCGACTCCATGAGCAGTTCTTC.

This chain joins TRBV4-3 and TRBJ1-2; no clear D. V dropped 0 bases and J dropped 2 bases, with 13 bases sitting between them. CDR3 length equals 16 residues. Germline-derived CDR1 and CDR2 are LGHNA and YSLEER. The CDR3 spells CASSQDRVGRNYGYTF. DNA for the CDR3: TGCGCCAGCAGCCAAGATAGGGTGGGGAGGAACTATGGCTACACCTTC.

V is TRBV6-6 and J is TRBJ2-2; 8 nucleotides line up with TRBD1. Germline lookup yields CDR1 MNHNY and CDR2 SVGAGI (reference sequence). V shed 8 bases, J shed 1 base, and the junction held 6 bases outside the gene matches. This CDR3 has 15 amino acids. The CDR3 DNA follows: TGTGCCAGCCTGTCGGGGACAGGGAACACCGGGGAGCTGTTTTTT. Translation gives CASLSGTGNTGELFF.

This clonotype was observed a few times. This chain uses TRBV6-2 or TRBV6-3 with TRBJ2-3; TRBD1 agrees at 9 bases. The CDR3 sequence is 15 residues long. Trimming at V came to 2 bases and at J to 1 base, leaving 1 base not matched to a gene. CDR1 MNHEY and CDR2 SVGEGT come from the germline V gene. For the CDR3, the DNA is TGTGCCAGCAGTTACCGGACAGGGGGCACAGATACGCAGTATTTT. It codes for CASSYRTGGTDTQYF.

This sequence joins TRBV12-3 or TRBV12-4 and TRBJ2-1; no firm D call. V lost 6 bases, J lost 8 bases, and 17 bases lay in between. The CDR3 totals 14 residues. The CDR3 sequence: CASSLAAVVDEQFF. In DNA, the CDR3 is TGTGCCAGCAGCTTGGCGGCAGTGGTCGATGAGCAGTTCTTC.

CDR3 sequence reads: CATRPGQGGYEQYF. In DNA, the CDR3 is TGTGCCACCAGGCCGGGACAGGGAGGGTATGAGCAGTACTTC. The chain uses TRBV24-1 and TRBJ2-7, with 9 bases lining up with TRBD1. CDR3 size: 14 residues. Germline lookup yields CDR1 KGHDR and CDR2 SFDVKD. Unmatched junction bases numbered 10, after V lost 7 bases and J lost 7 bases.